This paragraph covers one T cell receptor beta chain sequence. The entry originates in a study of blood T cell repertoires in COVID-19. Whole-study context: Material from acute and convalescent COVID-19 was sourced from the United States, Italy and Spain. PBMCs, B-cell-depleted T cells, or T cells were the source of the cDNA or gDNA that made up the material.

Original handling: The authors estimated nucleated cell counts from reference gene primer amplification. Using immunoSEQ multiplex PCR, the repertoire was profiled, and TCRdb retains in-frame clones only, with some absent. V, J and clone size are taken as reported in that table, and D and trimming were inferred from the DNA itself. The top ten clones hold less than 4.5% of a sample with roughly 290,000 clones, around 81% of them seen once. Trimming pared 5 bases from V and 3 bases from J, leaving 22 bases between. The CDR3 is made up of 17 amino acids. The V gene's germline CDR1 is MGHDK and CDR2 SYGVNS.

Source material: peripheral blood. The origin of this receptor is a woman aged 45-60 years with active or convalescent COVID-19. V gene TRBV25-1 combines with J gene TRBJ1-1; D not certain. In DNA form, the CDR3 reads TGTGCCAGCAGTCCCCCCGGCGGGGAACCACCGGACACTGAAGCTTTCTTT. Translated: CASSPPGGEPPDTEAFF.